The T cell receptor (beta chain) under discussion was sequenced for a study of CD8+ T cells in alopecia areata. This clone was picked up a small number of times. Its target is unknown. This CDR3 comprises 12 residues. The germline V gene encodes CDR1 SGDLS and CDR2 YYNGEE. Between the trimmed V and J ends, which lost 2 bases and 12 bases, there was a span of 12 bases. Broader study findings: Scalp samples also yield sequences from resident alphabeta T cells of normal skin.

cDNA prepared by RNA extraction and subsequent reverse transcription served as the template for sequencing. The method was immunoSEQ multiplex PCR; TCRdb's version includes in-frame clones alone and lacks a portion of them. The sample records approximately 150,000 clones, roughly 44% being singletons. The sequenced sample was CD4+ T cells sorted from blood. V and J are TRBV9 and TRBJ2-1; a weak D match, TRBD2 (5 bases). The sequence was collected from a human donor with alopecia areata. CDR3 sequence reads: CASSVSGLRQFF. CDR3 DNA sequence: TGTGCCAGCAGCGTGTCCGGACTTAGGCAGTTCTTC.